This is a list of T cell receptor beta chains from one sample in a study of blood T cells in healthy people across ages. TCRdb reprocessed the 5' RACE reads with MiXCR, giving one entry per CDR3 protein. Seen here are about 1 million distinct CDR3 sequences, 45% observed once, and the top ten hold 15% to 20%. The sample comprised blood. These receptor sequences come from an older woman in good health. The CDR3 runs from the conserved cysteine through the conserved F or W.

V gene: TRBV7-9
J gene: TRBJ2-1
CDR3 protein: CASSFGTGTDEQFF

V gene: TRBV12-3/TRBV12-4
J gene: TRBJ1-2
CDR3 protein: CASSFGAGDRNYGYTF

V gene: TRBV10-3
J gene: TRBJ2-1
CDR3 protein: CATYGEPYNEQFF

V gene: TRBV3-1
J gene: TRBJ2-1
CDR3 protein: CASSLGPSSYNERFF

V gene: TRBV7-9
J gene: TRBJ2-7
CDR3 protein: CASSLGSGGSSYEQYF

V gene: TRBV30
J gene: TRBJ1-2
CDR3 protein: CAWSASVGGYTF

V gene: TRBV6-5
J gene: TRBJ1-2
CDR3 protein: CATRPGDYGYTF

V gene: TRBV6-5
J gene: TRBJ1-6
CDR3 protein: CASSQDRSNSPLHF

V gene: TRBV7-9
J gene: TRBJ2-1
CDR3 protein: CASSFGGRAGSWDNEQFF

V gene: TRBV2
J gene: TRBJ2-5
CDR3 protein: CASVQGGGETQYF

V gene: TRBV20-1
J gene: TRBJ2-7
CDR3 protein: CSASPPDRVRYEQYF

V gene: TRBV5-8
J gene: TRBJ2-3
CDR3 protein: CASSKGQGASTDTQYF

V gene: TRBV10-1
J gene: TRBJ2-1
CDR3 protein: CASSEGGRSNNEQFF

V gene: TRBV7-2
J gene: TRBJ1-2
CDR3 protein: CASSLNLGITYGYTF

V gene: TRBV20-1
J gene: TRBJ2-7
CDR3 protein: CRAYDRSYEQYF

V gene: TRBV10-3
J gene: TRBJ2-5
CDR3 protein: CAISESNLHRQETQYF

V gene: TRBV6-2/TRBV6-3
J gene: TRBJ2-5
CDR3 protein: CASRPGTFGTQYF

V gene: TRBV20-1
J gene: TRBJ2-1
CDR3 protein: CSARERDSGNEQFF

V gene: TRBV6-2/TRBV6-3
J gene: TRBJ2-7
CDR3 protein: CASSSSSGFSYEQYF

V gene: TRBV12-3/TRBV12-4
J gene: TRBJ2-3
CDR3 protein: CASSYFGGPTDTQYF

V gene: TRBV11-2
J gene: TRBJ2-5
CDR3 protein: CASSHGLAGSSETQYF

V gene: TRBV29-1
J gene: TRBJ2-5
CDR3 protein: CSVGGPQTQYF

V gene: TRBV7-2
J gene: TRBJ2-5
CDR3 protein: CASSLGLSETLYF

V gene: TRBV7-3
J gene: TRBJ2-1
CDR3 protein: CASSLSGTSGAYNEQFF

V gene: TRBV18
J gene: TRBJ2-1
CDR3 protein: CASSPFPGREVSYNEQFF

V gene: TRBV20-1
J gene: TRBJ1-1
CDR3 protein: CSARRGPDEAFF

V gene: TRBV7-9
J gene: TRBJ2-7
CDR3 protein: CASSLGVAAANEQYF

V gene: TRBV27
J gene: TRBJ2-5
CDR3 protein: CASAGGTGGFSEQYF

V gene: TRBV18
J gene: TRBJ2-2
CDR3 protein: CASSLPGADRELFF

V gene: TRBV18
J gene: TRBJ1-5
CDR3 protein: CASSHEEGQPQHF

V gene: TRBV20-1
J gene: TRBJ2-7
CDR3 protein: CSAPRTERGEQYF

V gene: TRBV6-5
J gene: TRBJ2-7
CDR3 protein: CASGRGSGYEQYF

V gene: TRBV12-3/TRBV12-4
J gene: TRBJ2-7
CDR3 protein: CASSPERRHYEQYF

V gene: TRBV27
J gene: TRBJ2-3
CDR3 protein: CASSVYPADTQYF

V gene: TRBV5-6
J gene: TRBJ1-1
CDR3 protein: CACSLDARGTTEAFF

V gene: TRBV28
J gene: TRBJ2-4
CDR3 protein: CASSFRGPAGIQYF

V gene: TRBV19
J gene: TRBJ2-5
CDR3 protein: CASSIPGEETQYF

V gene: TRBV20-1
J gene: TRBJ1-2
CDR3 protein: CSASVAEGGYGYTF

V gene: TRBV7-9
J gene: TRBJ1-2
CDR3 protein: CASNPGVNYGYTF

V gene: TRBV11-2
J gene: TRBJ2-7
CDR3 protein: CASSVQTSYEQYF

V gene: TRBV6-5
J gene: TRBJ2-2
CDR3 protein: CASSRTSRRSGELFF

V gene: TRBV7-2
J gene: TRBJ2-1
CDR3 protein: CASIESAGRERGEQFF